This T cell receptor (beta chain) was documented in a study of identical twins. This CDR3 contains 14 residues. Trimming pared 4 bases from V and 3 bases from J, leaving 14 bases between. The germline CDR1 and CDR2 sequences are SGHKS and YYEKEE (reference sequence). This clonotype turned up a few times. Template switching (which added a universal primer site) was used, and cDNA carried unique molecular identifiers. TCRdb fed the 5' RACE reads into MiXCR, producing one record per CDR3 protein. Among fewer than 250,000 distinct CDR3 sequences listed, around a sixth were seen once. The sample was also linked to a second study, of T cells expressing NK-cell markers.

The TCR comes from a young woman in good health. Input material: CD8+ T cells sorted from blood. The chain uses TRBV5-5 and TRBJ2-7, with D perhaps matching TRBD1 (6 bases). The CDR3: CASSLVRGFYEQYF. As DNA, the CDR3 is TGTGCCAGCAGCCTCGTCAGGGGATTCTACGAGCAGTACTTC.